This record concerns one T cell receptor beta chain sequence. The antigen is unknown. The sample is drawn from a study of T cells after yellow fever vaccination. The wider study: Low-cell-number fractions were prepared with SMART-Seq v4 Ultra Low Input.

Germline V CDR1 and CDR2: DFQATT, SNEGSKA (reference sequence). The CDR3 consists of 14 residues. J lost 3 bases, V lost 7 bases, and 11 bases had no gene match. General study findings and limits: A weaker secondary response peaked on day 5, the primary on day 15.

Template switching with 5'RACE generated the TCR cDNA and added a universal primer site and UMIs. TCRdb re-called the 5' RACE reads through MiXCR, storing one row per CDR3 protein. The profile shows 250,000 to 350,000 distinct CDR3 sequences, approximately 10% of them singletons. Sample: CD4+ T cells sorted from PBMCs, taken 5 days after the yellow fever booster vaccination. The rearrangement links TRBV20-1 to TRBJ2-7; 8 nucleotides match TRBD1. The clonotype comes from a man between 18 and 29 years old who received the YFV17D yellow fever vaccine. CDR3 sequence reads: CSVTPGGRNYEQYF. The CDR3, as DNA: TGCAGTGTTACCCCAGGGGGCAGAAACTACGAGCAGTACTTC.